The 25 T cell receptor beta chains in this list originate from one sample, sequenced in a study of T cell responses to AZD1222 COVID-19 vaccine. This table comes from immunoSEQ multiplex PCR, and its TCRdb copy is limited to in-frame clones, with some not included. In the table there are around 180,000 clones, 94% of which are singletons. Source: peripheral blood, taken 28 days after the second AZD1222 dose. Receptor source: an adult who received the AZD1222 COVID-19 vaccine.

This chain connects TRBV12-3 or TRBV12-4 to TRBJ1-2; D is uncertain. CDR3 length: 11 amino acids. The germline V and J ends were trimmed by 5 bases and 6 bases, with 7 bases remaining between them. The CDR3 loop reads CASSLGNGYTF. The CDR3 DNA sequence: TGTGCCAGCAGTCTAGGTAATGGCTACACCTTC.

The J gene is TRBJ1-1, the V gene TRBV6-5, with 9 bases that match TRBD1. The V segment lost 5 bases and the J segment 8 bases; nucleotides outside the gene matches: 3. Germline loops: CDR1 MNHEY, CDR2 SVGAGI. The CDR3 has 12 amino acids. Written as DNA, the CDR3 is TGTGCCAGCAGTCGACAGGGGGAAGAAGCTTTCTTT. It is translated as CASSRQGEEAFF.

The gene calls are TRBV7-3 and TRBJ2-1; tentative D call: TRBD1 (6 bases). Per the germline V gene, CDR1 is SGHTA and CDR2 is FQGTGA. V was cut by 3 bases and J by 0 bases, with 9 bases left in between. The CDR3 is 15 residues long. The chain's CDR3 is CASSFKQGSYNEQFF. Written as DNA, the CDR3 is TGTGCCAGCAGCTTTAAACAGGGCTCCTACAATGAGCAGTTCTTC.

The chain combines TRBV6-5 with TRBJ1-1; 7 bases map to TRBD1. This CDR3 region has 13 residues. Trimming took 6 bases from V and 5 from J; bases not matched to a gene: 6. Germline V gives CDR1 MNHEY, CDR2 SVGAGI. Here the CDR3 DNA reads TGTGCCAGCAGACCCACGGGACAGACTGAAGCTTTCTTT. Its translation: CASRPTGQTEAFF.

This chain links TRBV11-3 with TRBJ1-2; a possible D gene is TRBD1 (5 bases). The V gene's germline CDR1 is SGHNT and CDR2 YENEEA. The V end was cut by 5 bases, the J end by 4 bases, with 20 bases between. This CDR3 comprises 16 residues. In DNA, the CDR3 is TGTGCCAGCAGCCCGACCGGGGCAGGGATCGTCTATGGCTACACCTTC. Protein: CASSPTGAGIVYGYTF.

As DNA, the CDR3 is TGTGCCTCGAACGGGGGTAGCTCTGGAAACACCATATATTTT. As protein: CASNGGSSGNTIYF. The chain combines TRBV25-1 with TRBJ1-3; maybe TRBD1 (5 bases). Per germline, CDR1 MGHDK and CDR2 SYGVNS. V was clipped by 11 bases and J by 0 bases, with 14 bases between them. The CDR3 runs 14 residues.

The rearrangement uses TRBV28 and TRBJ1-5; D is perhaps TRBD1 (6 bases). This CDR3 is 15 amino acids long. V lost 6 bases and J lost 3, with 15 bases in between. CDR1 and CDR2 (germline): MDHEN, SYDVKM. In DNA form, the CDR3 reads TGTGCCAGCAGCCCTCGGGGGGGCATCAATCAGCCCCAGCATTTT. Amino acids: CASSPRGGINQPQHF.

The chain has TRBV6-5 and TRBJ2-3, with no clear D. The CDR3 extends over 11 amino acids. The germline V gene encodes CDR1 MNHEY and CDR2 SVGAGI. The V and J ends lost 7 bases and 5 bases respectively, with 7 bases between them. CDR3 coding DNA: TGTGCCAGCACTATTGGAGATACGCAGTATTTT. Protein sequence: CASTIGDTQYF.

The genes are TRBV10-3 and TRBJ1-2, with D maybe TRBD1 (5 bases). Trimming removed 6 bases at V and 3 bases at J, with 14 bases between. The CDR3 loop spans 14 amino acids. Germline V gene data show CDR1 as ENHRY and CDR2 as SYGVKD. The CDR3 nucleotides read TGTGCCATCAGCGCCGGGGCTCGGGACTATGGCTACACCTTC. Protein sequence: CAISAGARDYGYTF.

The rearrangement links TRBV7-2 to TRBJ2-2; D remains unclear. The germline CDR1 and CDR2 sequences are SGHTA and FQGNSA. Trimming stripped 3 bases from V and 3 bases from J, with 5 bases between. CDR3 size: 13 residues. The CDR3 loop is CASSFRYTGELFF. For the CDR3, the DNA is TGTGCCAGCAGCTTTCGGTACACCGGGGAGCTGTTTTTT. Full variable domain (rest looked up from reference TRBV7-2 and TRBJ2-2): GAGVSQSPSNKVTEKGKDVELRCDPISGHTALYWYRQSLGQGLEFLIYFQGNSAPDKSGLPSDRFSAERTGGSVSTLTIQRTQQEDSAVYLCASSFRYTGELFFGEGSRLTVL.

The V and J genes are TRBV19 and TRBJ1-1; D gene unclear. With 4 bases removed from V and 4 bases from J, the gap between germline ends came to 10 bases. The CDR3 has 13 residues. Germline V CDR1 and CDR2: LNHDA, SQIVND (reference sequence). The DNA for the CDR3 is TGTGCCAGTAGTACAGGAGGAATCACTGAAGCTTTCTTT. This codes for CASSTGGITEAFF.

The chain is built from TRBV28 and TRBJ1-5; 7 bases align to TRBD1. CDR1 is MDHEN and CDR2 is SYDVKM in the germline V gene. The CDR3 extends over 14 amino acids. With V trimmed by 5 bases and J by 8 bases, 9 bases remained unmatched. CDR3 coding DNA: TGTGCCAGCAGTGTTGACAGGGAGGTTGAGCCCCAGCATTTT. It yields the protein CASSVDREVEPQHF. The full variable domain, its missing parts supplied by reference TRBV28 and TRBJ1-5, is DVKVTQSSRYLVKRTGEKVFLECVQDMDHENMFWYRQDPGLGLRLIYFSYDVKMKEKGDIPEGYSVSREKKERFSLILESASTNQTSMYLCASSVDREVEPQHFGDGTRLSIL.

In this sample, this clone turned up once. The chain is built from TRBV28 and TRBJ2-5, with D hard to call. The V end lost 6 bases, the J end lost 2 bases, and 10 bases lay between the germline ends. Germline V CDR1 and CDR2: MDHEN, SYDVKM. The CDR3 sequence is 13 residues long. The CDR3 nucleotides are TGTGCCAGCAGCTCTAGGAATCAAGAGACCCAGTACTTC. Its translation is CASSSRNQETQYF. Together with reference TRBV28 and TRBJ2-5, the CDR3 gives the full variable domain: DVKVTQSSRYLVKRTGEKVFLECVQDMDHENMFWYRQDPGLGLRLIYFSYDVKMKEKGDIPEGYSVSREKKERFSLILESASTNQTSMYLCASSSRNQETQYFGPGTRLLVL.

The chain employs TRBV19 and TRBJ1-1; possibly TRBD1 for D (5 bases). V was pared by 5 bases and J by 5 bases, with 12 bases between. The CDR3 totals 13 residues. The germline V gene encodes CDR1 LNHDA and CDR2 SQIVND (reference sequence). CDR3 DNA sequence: TGTGCCAGTAGTGATCAGGGTCGGACTGAAGCTTTCTTT. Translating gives CASSDQGRTEAFF. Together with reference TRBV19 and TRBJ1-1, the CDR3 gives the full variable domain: DGGITQSPKYLFRKEGQNVTLSCEQNLNHDAMYWYRQDPGQGLRLIYYSQIVNDFQKGDIAEGYSVSREKKESFPLTVTSAQKNPTAFYLCASSDQGRTEAFFGQGTRLTVV.

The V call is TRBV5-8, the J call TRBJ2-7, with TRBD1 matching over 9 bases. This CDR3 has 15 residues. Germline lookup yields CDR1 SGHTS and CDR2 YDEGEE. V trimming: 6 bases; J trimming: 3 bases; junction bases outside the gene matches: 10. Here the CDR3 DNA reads TGTGCCAGCAACCTTTTCGGGACAGGGAGCTACGAGCAGTACTTC. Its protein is CASNLFGTGSYEQYF.

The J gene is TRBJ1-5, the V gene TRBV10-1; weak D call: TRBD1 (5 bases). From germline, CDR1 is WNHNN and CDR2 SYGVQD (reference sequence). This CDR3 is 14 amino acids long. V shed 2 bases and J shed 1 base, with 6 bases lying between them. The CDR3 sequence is CASSEGDSNQPQHF. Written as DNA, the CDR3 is TGCGCCAGCAGTGAGGGGGACAGCAATCAGCCCCAGCATTTT.

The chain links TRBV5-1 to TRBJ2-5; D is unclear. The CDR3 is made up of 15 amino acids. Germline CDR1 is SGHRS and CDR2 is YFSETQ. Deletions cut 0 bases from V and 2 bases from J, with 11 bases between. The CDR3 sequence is CASSLGGRTQETQYF. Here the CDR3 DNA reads TGCGCCAGCAGCTTGGGAGGACGGACGCAAGAGACCCAGTACTTC.

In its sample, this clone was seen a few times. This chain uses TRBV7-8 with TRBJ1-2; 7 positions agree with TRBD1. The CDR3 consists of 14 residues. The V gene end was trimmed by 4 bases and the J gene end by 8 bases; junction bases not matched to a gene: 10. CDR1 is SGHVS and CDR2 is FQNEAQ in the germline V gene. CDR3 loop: CASSSRQGPGGYTF. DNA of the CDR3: TGTGCCAGCAGCTCACGACAGGGTCCGGGAGGCTACACCTTC.

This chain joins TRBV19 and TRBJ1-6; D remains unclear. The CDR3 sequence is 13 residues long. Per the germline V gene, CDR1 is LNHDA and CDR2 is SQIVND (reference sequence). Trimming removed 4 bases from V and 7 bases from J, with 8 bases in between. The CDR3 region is CASSTDGNSPLHF. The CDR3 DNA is TGTGCCAGTAGTACAGACGGGAATTCACCCCTCCACTTT.

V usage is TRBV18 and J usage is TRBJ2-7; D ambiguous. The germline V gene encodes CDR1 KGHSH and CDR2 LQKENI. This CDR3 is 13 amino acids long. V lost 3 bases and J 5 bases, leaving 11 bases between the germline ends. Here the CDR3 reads CASSPFTTNEQYF. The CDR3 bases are TGTGCCAGCTCACCCTTTACGACGAACGAGCAGTACTTC.

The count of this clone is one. The DNA of the CDR3 is TGTGCCAGCCGCGGTAGTGTCGATTACGAGCAGTACTTC. As protein: CASRGSVDYEQYF. The J gene is TRBJ2-7, the V gene TRBV27; unclear D gene. From germline, CDR1 is MNHEY and CDR2 SMNVEV (reference sequence). With 8 bases removed from V and 4 bases from J, the gap between germline ends came to 15 bases. This CDR3 is built from 13 residues.

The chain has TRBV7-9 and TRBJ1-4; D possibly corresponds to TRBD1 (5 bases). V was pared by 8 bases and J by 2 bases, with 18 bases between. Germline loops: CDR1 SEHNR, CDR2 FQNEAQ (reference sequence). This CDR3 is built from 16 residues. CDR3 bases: TGTGCCAGCCGATGGGTGTCGGGGCAGACTAATGAAAAACTGTTTTTT. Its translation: CASRWVSGQTNEKLFF.

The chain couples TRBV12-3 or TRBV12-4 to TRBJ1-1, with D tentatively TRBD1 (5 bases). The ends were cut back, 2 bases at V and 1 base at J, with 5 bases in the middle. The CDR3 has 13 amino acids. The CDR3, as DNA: TGTGCCAGCAGTTTACAGGGGAACACTGAAGCTTTCTTT. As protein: CASSLQGNTEAFF.

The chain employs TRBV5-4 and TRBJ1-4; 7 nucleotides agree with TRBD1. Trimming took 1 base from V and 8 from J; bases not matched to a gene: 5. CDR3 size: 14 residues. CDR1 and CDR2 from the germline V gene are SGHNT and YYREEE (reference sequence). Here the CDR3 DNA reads TGTGCCAGCAGCTTGTCAGGGGGGCGAGAAAAACTGTTTTTT. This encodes CASSLSGGREKLFF. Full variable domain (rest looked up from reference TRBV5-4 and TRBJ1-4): ETGVTQSPTHLIKTRGQQVTLRCSSQSGHNTVSWYQQALGQGPQFIFQYYREEENGRGNFPPRFSGLQFPNYSSELNVNALELDDSALYLCASSLSGGREKLFFGSGTQLSVL.

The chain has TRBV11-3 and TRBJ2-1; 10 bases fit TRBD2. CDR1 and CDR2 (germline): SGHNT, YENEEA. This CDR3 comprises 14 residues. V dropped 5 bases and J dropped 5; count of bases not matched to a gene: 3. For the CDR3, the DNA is TGTGCCAGCAGCCCAAGCGGGAGGGACAATGAGCAGTTCTTC. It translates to CASSPSGRDNEQFF.